This T cell receptor (beta chain) was sequenced during a study of T cell responses to AZD1222 COVID-19 vaccine. Study conclusions and caveats: Following two doses of AZD1222, Spike-specific TCR breadth and depth rose. Females outnumbered males among donors, who were mostly white British; clonal diversity was possibly underestimated.

Assay: immunoSEQ multiplex PCR; the TCRdb copy retains only in-frame clones and omits some. Of 90,000 to 120,000 clones in the sample, around 92% were seen once. The CDR3 has 15 amino acids. V was clipped by 0 bases and J by 1 base, with 9 bases between them. Per germline, CDR1 MNHEY and CDR2 SVGAGI. With respect to this clone: Its antigen remains unidentified.

The rearrangement uses TRBV6-5 and TRBJ1-1; no definite D call. The TCR originated in an adult who received the AZD1222 COVID-19 vaccine. The starting material was peripheral blood, obtained 28 days after the second AZD1222 dose. CDR3 residues: CASSYSIIGNTEAFF. In DNA form, the CDR3 reads TGTGCCAGCAGTTACTCGATCATAGGGAACACTGAAGCTTTCTTT.